These 26 T cell receptor beta chains were sequenced from one sample in a study of blood T cell repertoires in COVID-19. Using immunoSEQ multiplex PCR, the repertoire was profiled, and TCRdb retains in-frame clones only, with some absent. Among more than 140,000 clones listed, around 81% were seen once. Sequenced input: peripheral blood. These receptors all come from a human donor in a cohort sampled during active COVID-19.

CDR3 DNA: TGTGCCAGCAGTGATATAGCGGATTCCTACGAGCAGTACTTC. The encoded protein is CASSDIADSYEQYF. The chain links TRBV2 to TRBJ2-7; possible D gene TRBD2, 6 bases. CDR1 is SNHLY and CDR2 is FYNNEI in the germline V gene. The CDR3 is made up of 14 amino acids. V gave up 3 bases and J gave up 1 base, with 10 bases separating them.

The sample holds one count of this clone. The CDR3 protein is CSVEVSQGTDTQYF. The CDR3 nucleotides read TGCAGCGTTGAAGTGAGTCAGGGAACAGATACGCAGTATTTT. This rearrangement joins TRBV29-1 to TRBJ2-3; a weak D match, TRBD1 (5 bases). With 1 base removed from V and 3 bases from J, the gap between germline ends came to 11 bases. The CDR3 loop spans 14 amino acids. Germline lookup yields CDR1 SQVTM and CDR2 ANQGSEA.

V is TRBV18 and J is TRBJ1-4, with no clear D. V gave up 6 bases and J gave up 5 bases, with 4 bases separating them. CDR1 and CDR2 (germline): KGHSH, LQKENI. This CDR3 is built from 11 residues. CDR3 amino acids: CASSFNEKLFF. CDR3 bases: TGTGCCAGCTCCTTCAATGAAAAACTGTTTTTT.

The DNA of the CDR3 is TGCAGCGTTGAACTGACAGGGTCGAATGGGGAGACCCAGTACTTC. Its protein is CSVELTGSNGETQYF. J is TRBJ2-5 and V is TRBV29-1; 7 nucleotides match TRBD1. The germline gives CDR1 SQVTM, CDR2 ANQGSEA. Losses at the gene ends were 2 bases for V and 5 bases for J; bases not matched to a gene: 11. This CDR3 has 15 residues.

The chain employs TRBV7-2 and TRBJ2-5, with D uncertain. This CDR3 contains 11 residues. V lost 5 bases to trimming and J lost 1 base, with 2 bases between them. The germline gives CDR1 SGHTA, CDR2 FQGNSA. The CDR3 loop is CASSLQETQYF. CDR3 nucleotides: TGTGCCAGCAGCCTCCAAGAGACCCAGTACTTC.

This chain connects TRBV7-6 to TRBJ2-1; D is perhaps TRBD1 (6 bases). V lost 2 bases and J lost 4, with 24 bases in between. Germline V gene sequence: CDR1 SGHVS, CDR2 FNYEAQ. The CDR3 has 19 residues. The CDR3 is CASSLRQGRPSGIYNEQFF. In nucleotides, the CDR3 is TGTGCCAGCAGCTTAAGGCAGGGGCGCCCCTCGGGAATATACAATGAGCAGTTCTTC. The full variable domain, its missing parts supplied by reference TRBV7-6 and TRBJ2-1, is GAGVSQSPRYKVTKRGQDVALRCDPISGHVSLYWYRQALGQGPEFLTYFNYEAQQDKSGLPNDRFSAERPEGSISTLTIQRTEQRDSAMYRCASSLRQGRPSGIYNEQFFGPGTRLTVL.

The chain couples TRBV9 to TRBJ1-4; a weak D match, TRBD1 (5 bases). The germline gives CDR1 SGDLS, CDR2 YYNGEE. The CDR3 has 15 residues. Deletions cut 5 bases from V and 8 bases from J, with 19 bases between. CDR3: CASSTFRQSGEKLFF. CDR3 nucleotides: TGTGCCAGCAGTACATTTCGACAGAGTGGAGAAAAACTGTTTTTT.

This chain connects TRBV6-5 to TRBJ2-3; D is ambiguous. Germline-derived CDR1 and CDR2 are MNHEY and SVGAGI. Trimming took 7 bases from V and 0 from J, leaving 11 bases between them. The CDR3 extends over 14 amino acids. The CDR3 reads CASKLLESTDTQYF. CDR3 coding DNA: TGTGCCAGCAAGTTGTTAGAAAGCACAGATACGCAGTATTTT.

There are a few counts of this clone. The chain couples TRBV18 to TRBJ1-1, with D unclear. Deletions cut 4 bases from V and 3 bases from J, with 9 bases between. The CDR3 consists of 13 residues. Germline V gene data show CDR1 as KGHSH and CDR2 as LQKENI. The CDR3 is CASSLERYTEAFF. In DNA, the CDR3 is TGTGCCAGCTCACTCGAGCGGTACACTGAAGCTTTCTTT. Full variable domain (missing parts from reference TRBV18 and TRBJ1-1): NAGVMQNPRHLVRRRGQEARLRCSPMKGHSHVYWYRQLPEEGLKFMVYLQKENIIDESGMPKERFSAEFPKEGPSILRIQQVVRGDSAAYFCASSLERYTEAFFGQGTRLTVV.

Remarks on this clone: Other DNA sequences in the same sample also yield this CDR3. V gene TRBV7-2 combines with J gene TRBJ1-1; D unresolved. The V end was cut by 1 base, the J end by 5 bases, with 11 bases between. CDR1 and CDR2 from the germline V gene are SGHTA and FQGNSA. The CDR3 consists of 14 residues. The CDR3 reads CASSLGIGGTEAFF. The CDR3 DNA is TGTGCCAGCAGCTTAGGGATTGGCGGGACTGAAGCTTTCTTT.

DNA of the CDR3: TGTGCCGCCGGGACAGGCGTTGACGAGCAGTACTTC. Its protein is CAAGTGVDEQYF. The genes are TRBV15 and TRBJ2-7; 8 nucleotides match TRBD1. Per the germline V gene, CDR1 is LNHNV and CDR2 is YYDKDF (reference sequence). The CDR3 is 12 amino acids. The J segment lost 5 bases and the V segment lost 11 bases, leaving 8 bases of the junction unmatched.

This chain links TRBV6-5 with TRBJ2-3; 9 nucleotides match TRBD2. The CDR3 is made up of 15 amino acids. After removal of 8 bases from V and 0 bases from J, the junction contained 6 bases not matched to a gene. The germline gives CDR1 MNHEY, CDR2 SVGAGI. In DNA, the CDR3 is TGTGCCAGCGGGCCTAGCGGGAAAAGCACAGATACGCAGTATTTT. It encodes CASGPSGKSTDTQYF.

The sample holds one count of this clone. The chain employs TRBV5-1 and TRBJ2-3; TRBD1 agrees at 7 bases. Germline V gene lookup returns CDR1 SGHRS and CDR2 YFSETQ. With V trimmed by 0 bases and J by 5 bases, 3 bases remained unmatched. The CDR3 has 14 amino acids. CDR3 in amino acids: CASSLDRGLDTQYF. In nucleotides, the CDR3 is TGCGCCAGCAGCTTGGATAGGGGGCTAGATACGCAGTATTTT.

V usage is TRBV24-1 and J usage is TRBJ2-3; TRBD1 might be the D (5 bases). Germline-derived CDR1 and CDR2 are KGHDR and SFDVKD. V lost 6 bases to trimming and J lost 2 bases, with 8 bases between them. The CDR3 has 13 residues. The CDR3 nucleotides read TGTGCCACCAGTAGGGGCCTCACAGATACGCAGTATTTT. It is translated as CATSRGLTDTQYF.

This chain links TRBV7-2 with TRBJ2-4; 9 nucleotides agree with TRBD1. Germline-derived CDR1 and CDR2 are SGHTA and FQGNSA. V was clipped by 5 bases and J by 4 bases; unmatched bases: 6. The CDR3 sequence is 15 residues long. The CDR3 here is CASSAYGQGKNIQYF. CDR3 coding DNA: TGTGCCAGCAGCGCCTACGGACAGGGGAAAAACATTCAGTACTTC.

The table lists this clone with a few counts. V usage is TRBV5-6 and J usage is TRBJ1-2, with D tentatively TRBD1 (5 bases). The V and J ends lost 2 bases and 8 bases respectively, with 13 bases between them. The CDR3 extends over 13 amino acids. Germline V lookup: CDR1 SGHDT, CDR2 YYEEEE. The CDR3: CASSLAGLWGYTF. The CDR3 DNA reads TGTGCCAGCAGCTTAGCGGGGCTCTGGGGCTACACCTTC.

This chain connects TRBV18 to TRBJ2-1; TRBD2 aligns across 9 bases. This CDR3 is built from 18 residues. After removal of 2 bases from V and 0 bases from J, the junction contained 8 bases not matched to a gene. The germline V gene has CDR1 KGHSH and CDR2 LQKENI. In nucleotides, the CDR3 is TGTGCCAGCTCACCAGTCGCGGGAGGGATTAGCTCCTACAATGAGCAGTTCTTC. Residues: CASSPVAGGISSYNEQFF.

This clone was seen a single time. The CDR3 here is CASRSRQGGGSTNEKLFF. The DNA of the CDR3 is TGTGCCAGCAGATCTCGACAGGGGGGAGGATCAACTAATGAAAAACTGTTTTTT. The rearrangement joins TRBV7-9 to TRBJ1-4; TRBD1 matches 9 bases. CDR3 size: 18 residues. Trimming took 6 bases from V and 0 from J; bases not matched to a gene: 11. CDR1 SEHNR and CDR2 FQNEAQ come from the germline V gene (reference sequence).

V usage is TRBV7-3 and J usage is TRBJ2-3, with 7 bases that match TRBD2. V was pared by 4 bases and J by 4 bases, with 14 bases of the junction left unmatched. Germline V lookup: CDR1 SGHTA, CDR2 FQGTGA. The CDR3 has 17 amino acids. The CDR3 here is CASSYQPLAKGADTQYF. The CDR3 DNA reads as TGTGCCAGCAGCTACCAACCACTAGCGAAAGGGGCAGATACGCAGTATTTT. The variable domain in full, with the rest retrieved from reference TRBV7-3 and TRBJ2-3, is GAGVSQTPSNKVTEKGKYVELRCDPISGHTALYWYRQSLGQGPEFLIYFQGTGAADDSGLPNDRFFAVRPEGSVSTLKIQRTERGDSAVYLCASSYQPLAKGADTQYFGPGTRLTVL.

This chain connects TRBV2 to TRBJ1-5; possibly TRBD1 for D (5 bases). Trimming took 0 bases from V and 3 from J, leaving 9 bases between them. The germline V gene encodes CDR1 SNHLY and CDR2 FYNNEI. The CDR3 length is 15 residues. The CDR3 region is CASSEAGRDNQPQHF. For the CDR3, the DNA is TGTGCCAGCAGTGAAGCGGGGCGGGACAATCAGCCCCAGCATTTT.

In its sample, this clone was seen once. The rearrangement links TRBV6-2 or TRBV6-3 to TRBJ2-2; 9 bases fit TRBD1. The trim removed 6 bases at V and 5 bases at J, leaving 10 bases unmatched. The CDR3 consists of 16 residues. Germline values: CDR1 MNHEY, CDR2 SVGEGT. In DNA, the CDR3 is TGTGCCAGCAGCCGATACAGGGGGCGATGGACCGGGGAGCTGTTTTTT. It codes for CASSRYRGRWTGELFF.

CDR3 in DNA: TGTGCCAGCAGCTTCGGACAGGTGCCCTACGAGCAGTACTTC. Its translation is CASSFGQVPYEQYF. The chain is built from TRBV11-1 and TRBJ2-7, with TRBD1 identical over 7 bases. Germline values: CDR1 SGHAT, CDR2 FQDESV (reference sequence). V lost 3 bases and J lost 2; bases outside the gene matches: 4. This CDR3 has 14 amino acids.

This chain uses TRBV29-1 with TRBJ2-1; no definite D call. Germline CDR1 reads SQVTM; CDR2 reads ANQGSEA. The CDR3 extends over 15 amino acids. V was cut by 7 bases and J by 3 bases, with 19 bases left in between. The CDR3 region is CSARPTTLGYNEQFF. CDR3 DNA: TGCAGCGCCCGACCCACTACTCTTGGCTACAATGAGCAGTTCTTC.

The chain carries TRBV29-1 and TRBJ2-1; 10 positions agree with TRBD2. V gave up 3 bases and J gave up 7 bases; unmatched junction bases: 3. The germline gives CDR1 SQVTM, CDR2 ANQGSEA. CDR3 size: 13 residues. The CDR3 nucleotides are TGCAGCGTTGACCGTAGCGGGGGGAATGAGCAGTTCTTC. Amino acid sequence: CSVDRSGGNEQFF.

The genes are TRBV28 and TRBJ2-1; no firm D call. CDR1 MDHEN and CDR2 SYDVKM come from the germline V gene. This CDR3 contains 16 residues. Trimming removed 4 bases at V and 0 bases at J, with 13 bases between. CDR3: CASSSTHGFSYNEQFF. In nucleotides, the CDR3 is TGTGCCAGCAGTTCAACTCATGGTTTCTCCTACAATGAGCAGTTCTTC.

The V gene is TRBV6-2 or TRBV6-3, the J gene TRBJ2-7, with TRBD2 identical over 7 bases. V lost 0 bases, J lost 3 bases, and 5 bases stayed unmatched. CDR3 length equals 15 residues. CDR1 and CDR2 from the germline V gene are MNHEY and SVGEGT. CDR3: CASSYSREPYYEQYF. Here the CDR3 DNA reads TGTGCCAGCAGTTACTCGCGGGAGCCTTACTACGAGCAGTACTTC.